This TCR beta chain was recovered during a study of T cells in localized non-small cell lung cancer (dated by TCRdb to between 2020 and 2021). Study-wide context: The study examined T cell repertoires in a few hundred patients with early-stage NSCLC and compared tumors with uninvolved tumor-adjacent lungs. A mean age of around 66 years was recorded for the NSCLC patients, of whom some 130 were male and about a hundred were female. The cohort was made up of under 250 treatment-naive NSCLC patients whose localized lung tumors had been resected.

For CDR1 and CDR2, the germline V gene lists SGHTA and FQGNSA. V is trimmed back by 5 bases and J by 6 bases, and the junction contains 7 bases that no gene match accounts for. CDR3 length: 14 amino acids, cysteine to phenylalanine. CDR3 DNA is the only sequence kept; it has 42 bases, read in frame from the first base. TCR beta CDR3 regions were sequenced from DNA using the immunoSEQ Assay. Per the source publication's procedure: To compute T cell density, TCR beta template counts were normalized to usable DNA, which was estimated by amplifying housekeeping genes. The preseqR package was used to estimate richness by extrapolating to 400,000 templates for PBMC samples and to 120,000 templates for tissue samples. Clonality was calculated as one minus Pielou's evenness. Tissue-enriched TCRs were identified through differential abundance testing performed on productive amino-acid clonotypes, with a minimum total count of 5 and an alpha of 0.1. Repertoire overlap between compartments was quantified with the Jaccard Index and Morisita Overlap Index. GLIPH grouped TCR beta CDR3s together with public tetramer-defined viral CDR3s, and a viral motif had to include at least three viral sequences and show V-gene enrichment. Here the immuneACCESS table is served through TCRdb, limited to in-frame sequences with V and J called. Missing clones are a known gap in these copies; in checked studies unresolved V genes cover under half, and the rest lacks a known reason. V, J and clone size are taken as reported in that table, and D and trimming were inferred from the DNA itself. Counted in this sample were 29,000 or so clones; 88% of them appeared once. Of the sample, 10% to 15% is held by the ten largest clones.

At diagnosis, tumor, uninvolved tumor-adjacent lung and peripheral blood were collected and then preserved as a mix of FFPE and fresh-frozen material. For TCR repertoire profiling, the blood samples were analyzed as peripheral blood mononuclear cells. Remarks on this clone: There is no known antigen for this receptor. Base qualities are not provided; no much larger clone lies one nucleotide away.

On the study overall, not on this receptor specifically: Higher T cell density in blood was associated with longer overall survival, whereas higher clonality in adjacent lung was associated with shorter survival. Because the study design was exploratory, TCR variables were selected using unadjusted p-values without false-discovery rate correction. Uninvolved tumor-adjacent lung showed the highest T cell clonality, higher than tumor, which suggests more focused antigenic responses in the uninvolved tumor-adjacent lung. Because multi-region tumor sequencing was not done, intratumor heterogeneity could not be ruled out. A median of about 53 of the top 100 tumor clones were detected in paired uninvolved adjacent lung, and 25 to 35 of these tumor clones were also found among the top 100 clones of the paired uninvolved adjacent lung.

The source material was peripheral blood, sampled before any cancer treatment. The sequence is built from TRBV7-2 and TRBJ2-1, and 7 junction bases match TRBD2. The clonotype comes from a female donor at least 60 years old with stage III squamous cell lung carcinoma. At the DNA level, the sequence is TGTGCCAGCAGCCCGGGGACTACTCTCAATGAGCAGTTCTTC. This codes for CASSPGTTLNEQFF. Joined to the reference TRBV7-2 and TRBJ2-1 proteins, this CDR3 gives the full variable domain: GAGVSQSPSNKVTEKGKDVELRCDPISGHTALYWYRQSLGQGLEFLIYFQGNSAPDKSGLPSDRFSAERTGGSVSTLTIQRTQQEDSAVYLCASSPGTTLNEQFFGPGTRLTVL.